A selection of T cell receptor beta chains follows, all from one sample in a study of CD8+ T cells in alopecia areata. Clones were read by immunoSEQ multiplex PCR, and TCRdb kept only the in-frame ones, dropping some. The repertoire has 150,000 to 200,000 clones, about 60% of them found once; the top ten carry roughly 13%. The specimen was CD8+ T cells sorted from blood, collected at week 24, from a patient treated with tofacitinib. These receptors were taken from a human donor with alopecia areata. Each CDR3 is given with its conserved first and last residue. Fields, in order: D gene, clone size, J gene, V gene, CDR3 DNA, CDR3 protein. The D gene is left open where the match is weak. The size entry is marked missing in some rows and otherwise reads once, few, many or a size class.

>.|.|TRBJ1-6|TRBV27
TGTGCCAGCAGCCGGCTCCGAGGGCATAATTCACCCCTCCACTTT
CASSRLRGHNSPLHF
>.|.|TRBJ1-1|TRBV4-1
TGCGCCAGCAGCCAACTCAACAGGGAAGCTTTCTTT
CASSQLNREAFF
>.|.|TRBJ2-5|TRBV6-5
TGTGCGACGACAGGTCCCCGCGAGACCCAGTACTTC
CATTGPRETQYF
>TRBD1|few|TRBJ1-2|TRBV7-8
TGTGCCAGCAGCGGGATCCAGGGGGATGGCTACACCTTC
CASSGIQGDGYTF
>TRBD2|.|TRBJ2-1|TRBV7-9
TGTGCCAGCAACAGCGGGGGGGCCTACAATGAGCAGTTCTTC
CASNSGGAYNEQFF
>.|few|TRBJ1-2|TRBV20-1
TGCAGTGCTAGCACAGGGAAGTACACCTTC
CSASTGKYTF
>TRBD1|.|TRBJ1-5|TRBV15
TGTGCCACCAGCAGAGTAGGGCAGGGGGCGAGTCAGCCCCAGCATTTT
CATSRVGQGASQPQHF
>TRBD1|many|TRBJ1-2|TRBV19
TGTGCCAGTAGTATTTCGGGACAGGGGATGGCCGGCTACACCTTC
CASSISGQGMAGYTF
>TRBD1|few|TRBJ1-5|TRBV7-9
TGTGCCAGCAGCTGGACAGGGTCCAATCAGCCCCAGCATTTT
CASSWTGSNQPQHF
>.|.|TRBJ1-6|TRBV4-1
TGCGCCAGCAGCCAAGTGTTGTCAGGAGGGAATAATTCACCCCTCCACTTT
CASSQVLSGGNNSPLHF
>.|few|TRBJ2-7|TRBV7-8
TGTGCCAGCAGCCTGTGGCGATGGGATGGAGTCGAGCAGTACTTC
CASSLWRWDGVEQYF
>.|few|TRBJ1-5|TRBV4-2
TGTGCCAGCAGCCAAGGGTTAGGGAGCAATCAGCCCCAGCATTTT
CASSQGLGSNQPQHF
>.|.|TRBJ2-7|TRBV13
TGTGCCAGCAGCCCGACAGGAGGTAACGAGCAGTACTTC
CASSPTGGNEQYF
>.|.|TRBJ2-7|TRBV14
TGTGCCAGCAGCCAAATCCCAGGGGAACAGTACTTC
CASSQIPGEQYF
>.|.|TRBJ2-5|TRBV4-2
TGTGCCAGCAGCCTCCGAATAGGGTTGCAAGAGACCCAGTACTTC
CASSLRIGLQETQYF
>TRBD1|.|TRBJ1-2|TRBV15
TGTGCCACCAGCAGAGAAACAGGGGGCCCTGACGGCTACACCTTC
CATSRETGGPDGYTF
>TRBD1|.|TRBJ1-2|TRBV29-1
TGCAGCGTTAGGACAGGTTATGGCTACACCTTC
CSVRTGYGYTF
>.|.|TRBJ2-5|TRBV7-9
TGTGCCAGCAGCTCCGTAAAAGGTGCAGGAGAGACCCAGTACTTC
CASSSVKGAGETQYF
>.|many|TRBJ1-1|TRBV10-3
TGTGCCAGCTGGGGGGGTACAGCTTTCTTT
CASWGGTAFF
>TRBD1|.|TRBJ1-5|TRBV18
TGTGCCAGCTCACCCGGACAGGGAGGCAATCAGCCCCAGCATTTT
CASSPGQGGNQPQHF
>TRBD2|.|TRBJ2-7|TRBV7-9
TGTGCCAGCAGCCGCTCTAGCGGGGGGTCTCCCTACGAGCAGTACTTC
CASSRSSGGSPYEQYF
>.|.|TRBJ1-1|TRBV7-6
TGTGCCAGCAGCTTATCTGTGAACACTGAAGCTTTCTTT
CASSLSVNTEAFF
>.|.|TRBJ1-1|TRBV29-1
TGCAGCGTTCACCTCGGTGCTGAAGCTTTCTTT
CSVHLGAEAFF
>.|few|TRBJ2-7|TRBV30
TGTGCCTGGAGTGTGGGCCTCTCCTACGAGCAGTACTTC
CAWSVGLSYEQYF
>.|once|TRBJ2-5|TRBV7-8
TGTGCCAGCAGCACCACCGGGACCTCCCCAGACCAGTACTTC
CASSTTGTSPDQYF
>.|.|TRBJ2-6|TRBV6-5
TGTGCCAGCAGTTACTCGGGTTCCTCTGGGGCCAACGTCCTGACTTTC
CASSYSGSSGANVLTF
>.|.|TRBJ2-1|TRBV29-1
TGCAGCGTGGGTAGAGACTACAATGAGCAGTTCTTC
CSVGRDYNEQFF
>.|.|TRBJ2-7|TRBV6-5
TGTGCCAGCAGCAATCGCGGCTACGAGCAGTACTTC
CASSNRGYEQYF
>TRBD1|.|TRBJ1-4|TRBV7-6
TGTGCCAGCAGCGCGACAGGGGGCAGGGCTGAAAAACTGTTTTTT
CASSATGGRAEKLFF
>.|.|TRBJ1-2|TRBV25-1
TGTGCCAGCAGTCATTCCGTCAGGGGATATGGCTACACCTTC
CASSHSVRGYGYTF
>TRBD2|.|TRBJ2-5|TRBV6-5
TGTGCCAGCACGCTAGCGGGGGGCCTCCAAGAGACCCAGTACTTC
CASTLAGGLQETQYF